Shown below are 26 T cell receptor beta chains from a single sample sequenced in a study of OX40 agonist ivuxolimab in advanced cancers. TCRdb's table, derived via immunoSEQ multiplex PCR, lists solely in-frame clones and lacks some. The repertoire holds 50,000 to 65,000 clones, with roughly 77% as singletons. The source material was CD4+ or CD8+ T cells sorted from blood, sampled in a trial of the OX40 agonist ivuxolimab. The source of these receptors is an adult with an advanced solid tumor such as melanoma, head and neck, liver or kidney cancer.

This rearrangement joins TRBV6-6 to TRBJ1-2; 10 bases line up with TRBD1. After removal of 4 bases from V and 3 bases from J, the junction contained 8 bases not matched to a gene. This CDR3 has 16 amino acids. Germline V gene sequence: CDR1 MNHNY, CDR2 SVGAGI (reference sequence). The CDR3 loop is CASSSKRTGGDYGYTF. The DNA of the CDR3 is TGTGCCAGCAGTTCGAAGCGGACAGGGGGAGACTATGGCTACACCTTC.

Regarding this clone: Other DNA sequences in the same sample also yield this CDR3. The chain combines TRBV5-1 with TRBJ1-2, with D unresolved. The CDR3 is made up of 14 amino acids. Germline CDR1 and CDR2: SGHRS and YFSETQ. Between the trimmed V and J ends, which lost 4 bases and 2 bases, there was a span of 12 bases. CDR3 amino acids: CASSLVGTNYGYTF. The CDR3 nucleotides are TGCGCCAGCAGCCTTGTGGGTACAAACTATGGCTACACCTTC.

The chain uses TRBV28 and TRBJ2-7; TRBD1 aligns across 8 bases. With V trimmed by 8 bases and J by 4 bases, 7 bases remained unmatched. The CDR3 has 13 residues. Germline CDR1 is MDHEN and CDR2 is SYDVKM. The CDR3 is CASGTGMRYEQYF. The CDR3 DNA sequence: TGTGCCAGCGGGACAGGCATGAGATACGAGCAGTACTTC.

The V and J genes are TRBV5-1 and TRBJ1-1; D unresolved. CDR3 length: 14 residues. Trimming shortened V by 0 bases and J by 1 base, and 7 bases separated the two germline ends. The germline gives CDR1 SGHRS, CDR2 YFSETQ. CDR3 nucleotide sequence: TGCGCCAGCAGCTTGGGACACGCGAACACTGAAGCTTTCTTT. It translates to CASSLGHANTEAFF.

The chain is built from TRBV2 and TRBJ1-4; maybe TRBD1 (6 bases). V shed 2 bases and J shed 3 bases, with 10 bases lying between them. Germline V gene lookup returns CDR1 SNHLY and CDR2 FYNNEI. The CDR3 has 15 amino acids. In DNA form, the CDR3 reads TGTGCCAGCAGTGAAAGGGGGGCGCCTAATGAAAAACTGTTTTTT. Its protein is CASSERGAPNEKLFF.

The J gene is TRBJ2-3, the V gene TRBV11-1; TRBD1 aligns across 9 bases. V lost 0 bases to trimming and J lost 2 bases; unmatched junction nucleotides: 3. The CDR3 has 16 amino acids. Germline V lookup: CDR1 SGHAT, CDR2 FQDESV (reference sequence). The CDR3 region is CASSLAGTGHTDTQYF. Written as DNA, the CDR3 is TGTGCCAGCAGCTTAGCCGGGACAGGGCACACAGATACGCAGTATTTT.

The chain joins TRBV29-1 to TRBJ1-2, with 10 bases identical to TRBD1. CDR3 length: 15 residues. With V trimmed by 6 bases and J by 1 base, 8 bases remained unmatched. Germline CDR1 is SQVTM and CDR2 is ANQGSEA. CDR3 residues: CSVAPGQGYNYGYTF. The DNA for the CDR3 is TGCAGCGTCGCTCCGGGACAGGGGTATAACTATGGCTACACCTTC.

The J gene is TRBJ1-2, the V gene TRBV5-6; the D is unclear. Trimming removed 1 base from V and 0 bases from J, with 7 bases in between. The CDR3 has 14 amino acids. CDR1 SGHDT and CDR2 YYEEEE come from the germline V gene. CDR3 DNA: TGTGCCAGCAGCTTGCCGCAGGCTAACTATGGCTACACCTTC. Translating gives CASSLPQANYGYTF.

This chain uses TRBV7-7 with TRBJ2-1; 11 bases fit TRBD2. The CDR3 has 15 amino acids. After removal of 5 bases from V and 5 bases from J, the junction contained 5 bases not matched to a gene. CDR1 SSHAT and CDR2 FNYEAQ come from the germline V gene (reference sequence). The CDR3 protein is CASSLSGGAHNEQFF. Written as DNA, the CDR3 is TGTGCCAGCAGCCTTAGCGGGGGGGCCCACAATGAGCAGTTCTTC. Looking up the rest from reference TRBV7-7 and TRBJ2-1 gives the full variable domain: GAGVSQSPRYKVTKRGQDVTLRCDPISSHATLYWYQQALGQGPEFLTYFNYEAQPDKSGLPSDRFSAERPEGSISTLTIQRTEQRDSAMYRCASSLSGGAHNEQFFGPGTRLTVL.

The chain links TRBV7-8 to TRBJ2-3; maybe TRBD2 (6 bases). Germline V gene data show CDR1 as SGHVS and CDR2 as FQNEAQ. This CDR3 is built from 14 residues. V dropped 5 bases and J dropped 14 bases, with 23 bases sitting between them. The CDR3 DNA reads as TGTGCCAGCAGCCCCAGTTGGGGGGATGCGGCAGGGTATTTT. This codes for CASSPSWGDAAGYF.

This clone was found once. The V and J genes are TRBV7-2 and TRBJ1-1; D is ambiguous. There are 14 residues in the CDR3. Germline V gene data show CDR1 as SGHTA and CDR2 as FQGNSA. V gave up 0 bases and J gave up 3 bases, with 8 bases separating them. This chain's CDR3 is CASSLAPRDTEAFF. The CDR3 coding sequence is TGTGCCAGCAGCTTAGCGCCAAGGGACACTGAAGCTTTCTTT.

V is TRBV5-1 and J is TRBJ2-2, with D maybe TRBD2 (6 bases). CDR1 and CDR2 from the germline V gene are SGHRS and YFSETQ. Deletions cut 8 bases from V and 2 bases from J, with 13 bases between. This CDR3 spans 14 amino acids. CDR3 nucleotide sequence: TGCGCCAGTACCGGGACTTACAACACCGGGGAGCTGTTTTTT. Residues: CASTGTYNTGELFF. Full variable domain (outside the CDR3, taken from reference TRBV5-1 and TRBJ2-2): KAGVTQTPRYLIKTRGQQVTLSCSPISGHRSVSWYQQTPGQGLQFLFEYFSETQRNKGNFPGRFSGRQFSNSRSEMNVSTLELGDSALYLCASTGTYNTGELFFGEGSRLTVL.

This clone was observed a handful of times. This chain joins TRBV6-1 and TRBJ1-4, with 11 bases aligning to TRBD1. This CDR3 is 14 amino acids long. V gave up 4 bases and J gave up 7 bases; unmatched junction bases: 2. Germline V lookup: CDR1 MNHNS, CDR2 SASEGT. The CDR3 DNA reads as TGTGCCAGCAGTGCCGGGACAGGGGGTGAAAAACTGTTTTTT. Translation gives CASSAGTGGEKLFF.

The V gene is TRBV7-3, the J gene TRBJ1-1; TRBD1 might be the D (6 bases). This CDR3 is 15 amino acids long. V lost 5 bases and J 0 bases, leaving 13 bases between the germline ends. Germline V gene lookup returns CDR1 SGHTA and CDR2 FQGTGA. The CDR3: CASSPRGEMNTEAFF. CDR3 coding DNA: TGTGCCAGCAGCCCCAGGGGAGAAATGAACACTGAAGCTTTCTTT.

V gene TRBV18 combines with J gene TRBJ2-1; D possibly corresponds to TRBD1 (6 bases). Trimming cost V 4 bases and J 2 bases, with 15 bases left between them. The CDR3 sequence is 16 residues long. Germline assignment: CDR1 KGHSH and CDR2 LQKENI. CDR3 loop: CASSQTGTRTYNEQFF. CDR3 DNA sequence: TGTGCCAGCTCACAGACCGGGACAAGGACCTACAATGAGCAGTTCTTC.

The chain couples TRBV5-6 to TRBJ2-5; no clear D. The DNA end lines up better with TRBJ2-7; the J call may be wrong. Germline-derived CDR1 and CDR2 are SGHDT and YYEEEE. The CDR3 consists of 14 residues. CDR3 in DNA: TGTGCCAGCAGCTTTCCTCTCATATCCTACGAGCAGTACTTC. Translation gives CASSFPLISYEQYF.

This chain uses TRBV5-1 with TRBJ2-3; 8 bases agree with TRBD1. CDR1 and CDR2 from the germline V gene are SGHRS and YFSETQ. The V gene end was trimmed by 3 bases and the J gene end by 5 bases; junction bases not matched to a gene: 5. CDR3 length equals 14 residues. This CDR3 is CASSWTGYGDTQYF. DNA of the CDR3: TGCGCCAGCAGCTGGACAGGGTATGGAGATACGCAGTATTTT.

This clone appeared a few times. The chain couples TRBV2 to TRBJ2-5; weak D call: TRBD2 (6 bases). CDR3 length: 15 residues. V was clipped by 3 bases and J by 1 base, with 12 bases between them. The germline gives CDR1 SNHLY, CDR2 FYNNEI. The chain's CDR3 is CASSEPAGIQETQYF. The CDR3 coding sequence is TGTGCCAGCAGTGAGCCAGCGGGCATCCAAGAGACCCAGTACTTC.

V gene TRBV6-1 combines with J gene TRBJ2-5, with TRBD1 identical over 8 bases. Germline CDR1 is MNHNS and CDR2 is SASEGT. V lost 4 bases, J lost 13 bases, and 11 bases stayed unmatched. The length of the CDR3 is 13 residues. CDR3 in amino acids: CASSASSGGAGYF. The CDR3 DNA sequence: TGTGCCAGCAGTGCCAGCTCAGGGGGCGCGGGGTACTTC.

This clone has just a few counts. The DNA for the CDR3 is TGTGCCAGCAGCGCGTTTTCTAGCGGGGGGCCAGAGACCCAGTACTTC. This gives the protein CASSAFSSGGPETQYF. The rearrangement uses TRBV7-6 and TRBJ2-5; 11 nucleotides line up with TRBD2. Trimming cost V 5 bases and J 4 bases; bases outside gene matches: 9. This CDR3 contains 16 residues. The germline gives CDR1 SGHVS, CDR2 FNYEAQ.

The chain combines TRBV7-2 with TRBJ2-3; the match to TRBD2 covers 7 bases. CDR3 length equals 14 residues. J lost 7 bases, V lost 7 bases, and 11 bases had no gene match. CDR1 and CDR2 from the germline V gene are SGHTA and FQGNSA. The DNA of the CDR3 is TGTGCCAGCACCAGGACTAGTGGGTCGTATACGCAGTATTTT. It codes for CASTRTSGSYTQYF.

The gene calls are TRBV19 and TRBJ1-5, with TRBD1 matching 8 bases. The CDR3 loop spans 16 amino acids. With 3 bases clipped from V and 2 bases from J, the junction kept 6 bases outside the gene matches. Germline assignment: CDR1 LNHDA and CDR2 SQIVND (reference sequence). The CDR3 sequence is CASSIQSGQGNQPQHF. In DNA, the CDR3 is TGTGCCAGTAGTATTCAATCGGGACAGGGCAATCAGCCCCAGCATTTT.

The CDR3 spells CATSRDLGRQGGNTEAFF. The DNA of the CDR3 is TGTGCCACCAGCAGAGATCTGGGACGACAGGGGGGGAACACTGAAGCTTTCTTT. V usage is TRBV15 and J usage is TRBJ1-1; the match to TRBD1 covers 9 bases. Germline V gives CDR1 LNHNV, CDR2 YYDKDF (reference sequence). This CDR3 contains 18 residues. Germline trimming cut 0 bases from V and 1 base from J; bases unmatched to any gene: 9.

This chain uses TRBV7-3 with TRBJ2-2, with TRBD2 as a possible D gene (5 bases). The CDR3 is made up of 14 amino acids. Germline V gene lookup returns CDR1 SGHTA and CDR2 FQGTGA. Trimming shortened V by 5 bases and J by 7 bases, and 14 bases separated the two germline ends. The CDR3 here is CASSPQRGGGELFF. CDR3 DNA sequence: TGTGCCAGCAGCCCCCAAAGAGGAGGCGGGGAGCTGTTTTTT.

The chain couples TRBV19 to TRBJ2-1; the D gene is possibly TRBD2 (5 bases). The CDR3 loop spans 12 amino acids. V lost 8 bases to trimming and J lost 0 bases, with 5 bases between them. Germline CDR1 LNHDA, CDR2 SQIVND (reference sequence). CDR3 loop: CASRDSYNEQFF. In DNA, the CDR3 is TGTGCCAGTCGGGACTCCTACAATGAGCAGTTCTTC. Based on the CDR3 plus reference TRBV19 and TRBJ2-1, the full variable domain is DGGITQSPKYLFRKEGQNVTLSCEQNLNHDAMYWYRQDPGQGLRLIYYSQIVNDFQKGDIAEGYSVSREKKESFPLTVTSAQKNPTAFYLCASRDSYNEQFFGPGTRLTVL.

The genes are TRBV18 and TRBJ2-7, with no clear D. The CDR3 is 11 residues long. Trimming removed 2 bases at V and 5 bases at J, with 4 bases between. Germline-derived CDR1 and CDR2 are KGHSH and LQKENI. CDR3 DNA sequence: TGTGCCAGCTCACCAGTGAACGAGCAGTACTTC. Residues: CASSPVNEQYF.